The T cell receptor (beta chain) described here comes from a study of blood T cell repertoires in COVID-19. Background on the study: Italy, Spain and the United States were the sources of the convalescent and acute COVID-19 samples. In each case, the material was cDNA or gDNA derived from T cells, B-cell-depleted T cells, or PBMCs.

In the original processing: Amplifying reference gene primers gave estimates of nucleated cell counts. Measured with immunoSEQ multiplex PCR; TCRdb has only the in-frame clones, and not every one. V, J and clone size are taken as reported in that table, and D and trimming were inferred from the DNA itself. The sample carries under 150,000 clones, approximately 80% recorded once. The sample comprised peripheral blood. This clonotype originated in a middle-aged man with active or convalescent COVID-19.

The CDR3 here is CASSLGGTGGSPLHF. CDR3 bases: TGCGCCAGCAGCTTGGGTGGGACAGGAGGTTCACCCCTCCACTTT. The chain recombines TRBV5-1 with TRBJ1-6; TRBD1 aligns across 8 bases. This CDR3 comprises 15 residues. Germline V gene sequence: CDR1 SGHRS, CDR2 YFSETQ. J lost 9 bases, V lost 0 bases, and 5 bases had no gene match.